The rows below give T cell receptor beta chains drawn from one sample of a study of T-cell memory formation after mild COVID-19. TCRdb used MiXCR to reprocess the 5' RACE reads, holding one entry per CDR3 protein. In the table there are about 610,000 distinct CDR3 sequences, approximately 15% of which are singletons. Sequenced sample: PBMCs or a T cell subset sorted from them (not recorded which). These receptors all come from an adult woman who had mild COVID-19 (a few samples of this study predate the infection). Cell type and time point are not known. CDR3s include the opening cysteine and the closing phenylalanine or tryptophan. D genes are given only for firm matches. Only part of the rows carry a size: once, few, many, or a class if the clone is expanded.

-	TRBV11-2	TRBJ1-1	few	TGTGCCAGCAGCTTAGATCCTAAGGGGAGGACTGAAGCTTTCTTT	CASSLDPKGRTEAFF
-	TRBV7-3	TRBJ2-3	few	TGTGCCAGCAGCTTCCAATCTAGCGGCACAGATACGCAGTATTTT	CASSFQSSGTDTQYF
-	TRBV24-1	TRBJ1-4	few	TGTGCCACCAGTGATGGAGGGTGGAATGAAAAACTGTTTTTT	CATSDGGWNEKLFF
-	TRBV7-2	TRBJ2-7	-	TGTGCCAGCAGCTTAGACCCCACGAGCTACGAGCAGTACTTC	CASSLDPTSYEQYF
-	TRBV6-6	TRBJ1-2	-	TGTGCCACAAATCCTGGAGGGTATGGCTACATCTTC	CATNPGGYGYIF
-	TRBV7-9	TRBJ2-7	few	TGTGCCAGCAGCTTAGGTAGCGGCCAACCGGGGGAGCAGTACTTC	CASSLGSGQPGEQYF
TRBD2	TRBV6-2/TRBV6-3	TRBJ2-1	-	TGTGCCAGCAAGGCGGGACTAGGGGTTATTCACAATGAGCAGTTCTTC	CASKAGLGVIHNEQFF
TRBD2	TRBV4-1	TRBJ2-3	-	TGCGCCAGCAGCCAAGGTGCGCCCTGGACTAGCGGGCTAGGAGCAGATACGCAGTATTTT	CASSQGAPWTSGLGADTQYF
-	TRBV14	TRBJ2-7	-	TGTGCCAGCAGCCAAGAGAACCTAGAGTTATACGACGAGCAGTACTTC	CASSQENLELYDEQYF
TRBD1	TRBV5-1	TRBJ1-1	-	TGCGCCAGCAGCTCAAGGACAGGGGCTAGCACTGAAGCTTTCTTT	CASSSRTGASTEAFF
TRBD2	TRBV9	TRBJ2-7	few	TGTGCCAGCAGCCCGTGGGGGCGGGAGGCGAACGAGCAGTACTTC	CASSPWGREANEQYF
-	TRBV15	TRBJ1-2	few	TGTGCCACCAGCAGAGATCCGGGACCTTATAAGGGCGGCTACACCTTC	CATSRDPGPYKGGYTF
-	TRBV12-3/TRBV12-4	TRBJ2-7	-	TGTGCCAGCAGTTTAAGAGGGGGGCAGACCTACGAGCAGTACTTC	CASSLRGGQTYEQYF
TRBD1	TRBV19	TRBJ1-1	few	TGTGCCAGTACGGGACAGAACTTGAACACTGAAGCTTTCTTT	CASTGQNLNTEAFF
-	TRBV30	TRBJ2-3	-	TGTGCCTGGAGTTTCGACTTCGCGGTGGATACGCAGTATTTT	CAWSFDFAVDTQYF
-	TRBV24-1	TRBJ2-2	-	TGTGCCACCAGTGATCATCGACAGCCCGCTGGGACCGGGGAGCTGTTTTTT	CATSDHRQPAGTGELFF
-	TRBV4-3	TRBJ2-2	-	TGCGCCAGCAGCCAAGTATTCGGGGAGCTGTTTTTT	CASSQVFGELFF
-	TRBV11-3	TRBJ2-4	few	TGTGCCAGCAGCCGACAGGGGAGGGACATTCAGTACTTC	CASSRQGRDIQYF
-	TRBV7-9	TRBJ2-1	-	TGTGCCAGCACTTTTATCGGGGACAATGAGCAGTTCTTC	CASTFIGDNEQFF
TRBD1	TRBV28	TRBJ2-7	-	TGTGCCAGCATCCGCCCCGAGGTAGGGACAGGTGGTTACGAGCAGTACTTC	CASIRPEVGTGGYEQYF
TRBD2	TRBV11-3	TRBJ2-5	-	TGTGCCAGCTCCCTTCGCGGGAGGGCCGCAGAGACCCAGTACTTC	CASSLRGRAAETQYF
TRBD2	TRBV2	TRBJ2-5	-	TGTGCCAGCAGTGATAACGGGAGGGCCTCAGAGACCCAGTACTTC	CASSDNGRASETQYF
-	TRBV2	TRBJ2-7	-	TGTGCCAGCAGTATCGCAGCCACCTACGAGCAGTACTTC	CASSIAATYEQYF
-	TRBV5-1	TRBJ2-4	few	TGCGCCAGCAGCTTATCTGGGGCCAAAAACATTCAGTACTTC	CASSLSGAKNIQYF
TRBD2	TRBV20-1	TRBJ2-1	few	TGCAGTGCGACCGGGACTAGCGGGACCATCAACTACAATGAGCAGTTCTTC	CSATGTSGTINYNEQFF
TRBD1	TRBV5-1	TRBJ1-3	-	TGCGCCAGCGGAACAGGGGGATCTGGAAACACCATATATTTT	CASGTGGSGNTIYF
TRBD1	TRBV7-9	TRBJ2-2	few	TGTGCCAGCAGCCGGGAAACAGGGGCCTACACCGGGGAGCTGTTTTTT	CASSRETGAYTGELFF
-	TRBV6-5	TRBJ2-7	few	TGTGCCAGCAGTTACGGATTAGGGTTGGGCGAGCAGTACTTC	CASSYGLGLGEQYF
-	TRBV11-3	TRBJ2-2	-	TGTGCCAGCAGCCCCCGAGGGGTGACCGCCGGGGAGCTGTTTTTT	CASSPRGVTAGELFF
TRBD2	TRBV20-1	TRBJ2-5	-	TGCAGTGCTAGGGATCTTAGCGGGAGGGAAGAGACCCAGTACTTC	CSARDLSGREETQYF
-	TRBV12-3/TRBV12-4	TRBJ2-3	few	TGTGCCAGCAGCCAGGGATCGATAGGGACAGATACGCAGTATTTT	CASSQGSIGTDTQYF
-	TRBV7-9	TRBJ2-2	few	TGTGCCAGCAGCTTCTCCGGTATCTCCGGGGAGCTGTTTTTT	CASSFSGISGELFF
TRBD1	TRBV6-2/TRBV6-3	TRBJ1-5	-	TGTGCCAGCAGTTACGGCCCCGGGACAGGGGGAAATCAGCCCCAGCATTTT	CASSYGPGTGGNQPQHF
TRBD1	TRBV11-1	TRBJ2-5	once	TGTGCCAGCGGTCAGGGGGAACAAGAGACCCAGTACTTC	CASGQGEQETQYF
TRBD1	TRBV6-1	TRBJ1-5	few	TGTGCCAGCAGCAGGGGATGGGGAACAGGGGGATGGGCTAGCAATCAGCCCCAGCATTTT	CASSRGWGTGGWASNQPQHF
TRBD1	TRBV6-6	TRBJ1-1	few	TGTGCCAGCAGTTACACCGGACAGGGGGTGCGAAACACTGAAGCTTTCTTT	CASSYTGQGVRNTEAFF
TRBD1	TRBV6-6	TRBJ1-2	-	TGTGCCATCAGGGGGCTTAACTATGGCTACACCTTC	CAIRGLNYGYTF
-	TRBV7-2	TRBJ2-2	-	TGTGCCAGCAGCTCCCCGGGGGAGGATAGCACCGGGGAGCTGTTTTTT	CASSSPGEDSTGELFF
TRBD1	TRBV7-9	TRBJ1-2	few	TGTGCCAGCAGCTCCAGACAGGGAAGCAACTATGGCTACACCTTC	CASSSRQGSNYGYTF
TRBD1	TRBV4-1	TRBJ1-5	-	TGCGCCAGCAGCCAAAGACAGGGGATCAATCAGCCCCAGCATTTT	CASSQRQGINQPQHF
-	TRBV12-3/TRBV12-4	TRBJ2-7	-	TGTGCCAGCAGTCCCGGGGAGTGGTCCTCCTACGAGCAGTACTTC	CASSPGEWSSYEQYF
TRBD1	TRBV30	TRBJ2-7	few	TGTGCCTGGGACAGACAGGGCCCCGAGCAGTACTTC	CAWDRQGPEQYF
TRBD1	TRBV7-2	TRBJ1-3	few	TGTGCCAGCAGCTTATTCCAGGGGGCTGGAAACACCATATATTTT	CASSLFQGAGNTIYF
TRBD1	TRBV14	TRBJ2-7	many	TGTGCCAGCAGGGGGACAGGGGCCGAATACTACGAGCAGTACTTC	CASRGTGAEYYEQYF
TRBD1	TRBV23-1	TRBJ1-5	-	TGCGCCAGCAGTCACCCGGGACAGGGGGGGCCCCAGCATTTT	CASSHPGQGGPQHF
-	TRBV4-3	TRBJ2-3	many	TGCGCCAGCAGCCAAGATGCGACTCTAATCCCCCAGCAGTATTTT	CASSQDATLIPQQYF
TRBD2	TRBV20-1	TRBJ2-1	-	TGCAGTGCTACCCCCAGCGGGGGATTCCCCAATGAGCAGTTCTTC	CSATPSGGFPNEQFF
-	TRBV20-1	TRBJ2-3	-	-	CSASYWGRGTDTKYF
-	TRBV19	TRBJ1-1	few	TGTGCCAGTAGCTACGGCAGGGGAGTGAGGACTGAAGCTTTCTTT	CASSYGRGVRTEAFF
-	TRBV7-9	TRBJ2-1	few	TGTGCCAGCAGCATAGATACCGATGAGCAGTTCTTC	CASSIDTDEQFF